Each of the 2 T cell receptor beta chains below was sequenced from the same sample in a study of CD8+ T cells in alopecia areata. Treatment described: oral pan-JAK inhibitor, 5-10 mg twice daily. RNA extraction and reverse transcription yielded cDNA as sequencing template. TCRdb's table, derived via immunoSEQ multiplex PCR, lists solely in-frame clones and lacks some. The repertoire includes 200,000 or so clones, more than 45% of them detected once, and 5.5% to 6% sits in the top ten. The sample consisted of CD4+ T cells sorted from blood, taken at week 24, from a patient treated with tofacitinib. These receptors were obtained from a human donor with alopecia areata.

This clone turned up a few times. The chain joins TRBV28 to TRBJ1-2, with D possibly matching TRBD1 (5 bases). This CDR3 is built from 14 residues. V was cut by 6 bases and J by 0 bases, with 11 bases left in between. Per the germline V gene, CDR1 is MDHEN and CDR2 is SYDVKM. The CDR3 loop reads CASSPGGTNYGYTF. The CDR3 DNA sequence: TGTGCCAGCAGCCCCGGGGGGACTAACTATGGCTACACCTTC.

The genes are TRBV30 and TRBJ1-5, with 9 bases that match TRBD1. J gave up 4 bases and V 5 bases, and 3 bases lay outside the gene matches. Germline V gives CDR1 GTSNPN, CDR2 SVGIG (reference sequence). The CDR3 spans 13 residues. CDR3 sequence (DNA): TGTGCCTGGGGGACAGGGTCTAATCAGCCCCAGCATTTT. Its translation is CAWGTGSNQPQHF.